This TCR beta chain was identified during a study of blood T cell repertoires in COVID-19. The repertoire was sequenced with immunoSEQ multiplex PCR; TCRdb's copy has only in-frame clones and lacks some. Among 140,000 or so clones listed, about four fifths were seen once. Trimming pared 2 bases from V and 2 bases from J, leaving 10 bases between. The V gene's germline CDR1 is SGDLS and CDR2 YYNGEE. CDR3 length: 14 residues. The sequenced material came from peripheral blood. This sequence was found in a man aged 70 or older who had recovered from COVID-19. This chain joins TRBV9 and TRBJ2-5, with a possible D match to TRBD1 (5 bases). The CDR3 reads CASSVVDRQETQYF. The CDR3 DNA sequence: TGTGCCAGCAGCGTGGTAGACAGACAAGAGACCCAGTACTTC.